The 16 T cell receptor beta chains listed next were all sequenced from one sample in a study of neurological immune-mediated disorders. TCRdb redid the calling of the 5' RACE reads with MiXCR, one entry per CDR3 protein. The repertoire has about 50,000 distinct CDR3 sequences, 10% to 13% of them found once; the top ten carry over 4%. Sequenced material: PBMCs. All receptors derive from a man aged 65 to 79 with HTLV-1-associated myelopathy (HAM/TSP).

Ten or more counts support this clonotype. The genes are TRBV28 and TRBJ2-5; 12 bases fit TRBD2. CDR3 length: 18 residues. Germline lookup yields CDR1 MDHEN and CDR2 SYDVKM. V was pared by 5 bases and J by 5 bases, with 15 bases of the junction left unmatched. CDR3 nucleotide sequence: TGTGCCAGCAGTCTCACAACTAGCGGGAGGCCCCCATGGGAGACCCAGTACTTC. Its protein is CASSLTTSGRPPWETQYF. The whole variable domain, remainder taken from reference TRBV28 and TRBJ2-5, is DVKVTQSSRYLVKRTGEKVFLECVQDMDHENMFWYRQDPGLGLRLIYFSYDVKMKEKGDIPEGYSVSREKKERFSLILESASTNQTSMYLCASSLTTSGRPPWETQYFGPGTRLLVL.

This clonotype was counted at least ten times. The chain has TRBV28 and TRBJ2-5; 7 nucleotides match TRBD1. Trimming cost V 5 bases and J 2 bases; bases outside gene matches: 8. Germline V lookup: CDR1 MDHEN, CDR2 SYDVKM. This CDR3 region has 15 residues. CDR3 residues: CASSVRGMGQETQYF. DNA of the CDR3: TGTGCCAGCAGTGTCAGGGGGATGGGTCAAGAGACCCAGTACTTC.

There are many counts of this clonotype. This sequence joins TRBV4-3 and TRBJ2-7; D may be TRBD1 (5 bases). CDR1 is LGHNA, CDR2 YSLEER, per germline. The CDR3 is 13 amino acids. The V end lost 5 bases, the J end lost 2 bases, and 10 bases lay between the germline ends. The DNA of the CDR3 is TGCGCCAGCAGCTCAGGGCCCCCCTACGAGCAGTACTTC. It translates to CASSSGPPYEQYF.

Worth noting for this clonotype: This could be a read error, since a much larger clone is one nucleotide away. This sequence joins TRBV18 and TRBJ1-1; perhaps TRBD1 as D (5 bases). V lost 8 bases and J 12 bases, leaving 16 bases between the germline ends. Germline V lookup: CDR1 KGHSH, CDR2 LQKENI. The CDR3 is 11 amino acids. CDR3 nucleotides: TGTGCCAGCCCACGAGGGGATCGACCTTTCTTT. It codes for CASPRGDRPFF.

This clonotype has at least ten counts. The chain carries TRBV6-1 and TRBJ1-1, with D uncertain. CDR1 MNHNS and CDR2 SASEGT come from the germline V gene. V gave up 0 bases and J gave up 9 bases, with 14 bases separating them. The CDR3 extends over 14 amino acids. The CDR3 region has the DNA TGTGCCAGCAGTGAAGCAAGGGATCGGGGTAAAGCTTTCTTT. Translated, it gives CASSEARDRGKAFF.

This clonotype appeared many times. The V gene is TRBV20-1, the J gene TRBJ2-3; TRBD1 aligns across 12 bases. Germline trimming cut 6 bases from V and 7 bases from J; bases unmatched to any gene: 8. Germline values: CDR1 DFQATT, CDR2 SNEGSKA (reference sequence). The CDR3 has 14 residues. The CDR3 bases are TGCAGTGCAAACCGGGACAGGGGGCTGAATACGCAGTATTTT. It translates to CSANRDRGLNTQYF.

The sample holds many counts of this clonotype. This chain joins TRBV20-1 and TRBJ2-7, with a tentative D call TRBD2 (5 bases). Trimming pared 3 bases from V and 6 bases from J, leaving 15 bases between. This CDR3 region has 13 residues. Germline CDR1 and CDR2: DFQATT and SNEGSKA (reference sequence). The CDR3 reads CSASAGGRREQYF. The CDR3 DNA reads TGCAGTGCTAGTGCCGGAGGACGACGCGAGCAGTACTTC.

This clonotype was found many times. This chain joins TRBV7-2 and TRBJ1-6; D remains ambiguous. CDR3 size: 13 residues. Germline V gene lookup returns CDR1 SGHTA and CDR2 FQGNSA. Trimming pared 4 bases from V and 13 bases from J, leaving 14 bases between. The CDR3: CASSYSRSGPLHF. The DNA of the CDR3 is TGTGCCAGCAGCTACAGCCGTTCGGGCCCCCTCCACTTT.

Concerning this clonotype itself: No DNA is shown, since the ends of the CDR3 on it are uncertain; the CDR3 is the one TCRdb lists. The rearrangement uses TRBV5-1 and TRBJ2-5; TRBD2 reflects the table's D call only, with no check against the DNA. CDR1 and CDR2 from the germline V gene are SGHRS and YFSETQ. The CDR3 numbers 23 amino acids, ends counted. The CDR3: CASSFYICSARGSPGEAGETQYF.

This clonotype was seen ten or more times. The chain has TRBV9 and TRBJ1-1; a possible D gene is TRBD1 (6 bases). V shed 4 bases and J shed 1 base, with 8 bases lying between them. The CDR3 consists of 13 residues. Germline CDR1 and CDR2: SGDLS and YYNGEE. Here the CDR3 DNA reads TGTGCCAGCAGCCTGACAGGGAACACTGAAGCTTTCTTT. Translating it yields CASSLTGNTEAFF.

Points on this clonotype: A much larger clone differs from this one at a single base, so this may be a read error. The chain recombines TRBV5-6 with TRBJ2-5; D perhaps matches TRBD1 (6 bases). CDR1 and CDR2 from the germline V gene are SGHDT and YYEEEE. This CDR3 is 15 amino acids long. The V gene lost 6 bases and the J gene lost 7 bases, with 22 bases spanning the gap. The chain's CDR3 is CASTATGESWVTQYF. In DNA form, the CDR3 reads TGTGCCAGCACCGCGACAGGAGAATCCTGGGTGACCCAGTACTTC.

This clonotype was found many times. The chain is built from TRBV18 and TRBJ2-4; the D is unclear. CDR1 is KGHSH, CDR2 LQKENI, per germline. Trimming shortened V by 6 bases and J by 10 bases, and 13 bases separated the two germline ends. The CDR3 spans 12 residues. The CDR3 DNA reads TGTGCCAGCTCGGCGGACCTATTGATTCAGTACTTC. This codes for CASSADLLIQYF. Full variable domain (outside the CDR3, taken from reference TRBV18 and TRBJ2-4): NAGVMQNPRHLVRRRGQEARLRCSPMKGHSHVYWYRQLPEEGLKFMVYLQKENIIDESGMPKERFSAEFPKEGPSILRIQQVVRGDSAAYFCASSADLLIQYFGAGTRLSVL.

There are many counts of this clonotype. J is TRBJ1-2 and V is TRBV2; 7 positions agree with TRBD1. CDR1 and CDR2 from the germline V gene are SNHLY and FYNNEI. The V segment lost 5 bases and the J segment 6 bases; nucleotides outside the gene matches: 9. The CDR3 runs to 14 residues. The CDR3 DNA reads TGTGCCAGCAGTCGCCTGGAGGGGGCGGATGGCTACACCTTC. It yields the protein CASSRLEGADGYTF.

At least ten counts were recorded for this clonotype. J is TRBJ1-2 and V is TRBV20-1, with unresolved D. Trimming cost V 3 bases and J 5 bases, with 7 bases left between them. CDR3 size: 11 residues. Looked up from germline, CDR1 is DFQATT and CDR2 is SNEGSKA (reference sequence). In DNA form, the CDR3 reads TGCAGTGCTAGTGATGCTTATGGCTACACCTTC. It yields the protein CSASDAYGYTF.

The rearrangement uses TRBV7-2 and TRBJ2-7, with D perhaps matching TRBD2 (6 bases). The germline CDR1 and CDR2 sequences are SGHTA and FQGNSA. CDR3 length: 15 residues. With 2 bases removed from V and 1 base from J, the gap between germline ends came to 12 bases. The CDR3 protein is CASSLSGVGSYEQYF. CDR3 DNA sequence: TGTGCCAGCAGCTTATCGGGAGTGGGGTCCTACGAGCAGTACTTC.

The sample holds many counts of this clonotype. The V gene is TRBV12-3 or TRBV12-4, the J gene TRBJ1-5; D unclear. V was cut by 1 base and J by 7 bases, with 14 bases left in between. The CDR3 is 15 amino acids. The CDR3 DNA is TGTGCCAGCAGTTTAGTCGGCGGGGTTGGACAGCCCCAGCATTTT. Amino acid sequence: CASSLVGGVGQPQHF.